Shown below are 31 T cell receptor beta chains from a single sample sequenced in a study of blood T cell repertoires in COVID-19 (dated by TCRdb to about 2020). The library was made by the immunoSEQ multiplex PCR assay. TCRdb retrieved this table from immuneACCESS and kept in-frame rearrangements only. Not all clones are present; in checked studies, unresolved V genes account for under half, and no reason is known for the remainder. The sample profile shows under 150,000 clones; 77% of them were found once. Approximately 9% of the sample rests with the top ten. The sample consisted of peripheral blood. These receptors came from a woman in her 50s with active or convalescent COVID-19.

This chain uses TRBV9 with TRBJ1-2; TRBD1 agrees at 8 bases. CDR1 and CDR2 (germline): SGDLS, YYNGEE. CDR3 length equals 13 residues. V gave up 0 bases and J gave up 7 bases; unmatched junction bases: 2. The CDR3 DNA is TGTGCCAGCAGCGTAGGGGACAGGAGTGGCTACACCTTC. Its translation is CASSVGDRSGYTF.

The CDR3 here is CASSSRGEAGNQPQHF. CDR3 in DNA: TGTGCCAGCAGTTCCAGAGGGGAGGCGGGCAATCAGCCCCAGCATTTT. The genes are TRBV6-5 and TRBJ1-5, with TRBD1 as a possible D gene (5 bases). Germline-derived CDR1 and CDR2 are MNHEY and SVGAGI. Trimming removed 4 bases at V and 2 bases at J, with 15 bases between. The length of the CDR3 is 16 residues.

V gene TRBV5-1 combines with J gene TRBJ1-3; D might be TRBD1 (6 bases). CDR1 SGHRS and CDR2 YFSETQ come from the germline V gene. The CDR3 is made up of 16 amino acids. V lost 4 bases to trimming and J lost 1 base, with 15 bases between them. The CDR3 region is CASSAQQGFSGNTIYF. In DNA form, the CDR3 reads TGCGCCAGCAGCGCCCAACAGGGATTTTCTGGAAACACCATATATTTT.

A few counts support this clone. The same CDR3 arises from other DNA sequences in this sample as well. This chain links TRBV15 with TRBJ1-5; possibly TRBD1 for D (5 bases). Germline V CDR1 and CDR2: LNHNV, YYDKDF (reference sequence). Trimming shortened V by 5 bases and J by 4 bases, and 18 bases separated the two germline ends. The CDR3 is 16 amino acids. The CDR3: CATSGGGWGGNQPQHF. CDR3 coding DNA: TGTGCCACCAGCGGGGGGGGGTGGGGAGGGAATCAGCCCCAGCATTTT.

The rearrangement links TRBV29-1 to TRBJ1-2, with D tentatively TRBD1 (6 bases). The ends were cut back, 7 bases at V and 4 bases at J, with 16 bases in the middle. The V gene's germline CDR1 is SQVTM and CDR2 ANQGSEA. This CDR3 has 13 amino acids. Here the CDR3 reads CSAGGDTPYGYTF. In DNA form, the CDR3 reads TGCAGCGCCGGCGGGGACACCCCCTATGGCTACACCTTC.

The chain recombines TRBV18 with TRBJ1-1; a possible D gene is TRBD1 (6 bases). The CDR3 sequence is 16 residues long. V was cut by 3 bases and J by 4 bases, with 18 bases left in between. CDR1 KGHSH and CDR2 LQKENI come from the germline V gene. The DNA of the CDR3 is TGTGCCAGCTCACCGTTGGGAACAGGGCAAGGCACTGAAGCTTTCTTT. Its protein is CASSPLGTGQGTEAFF.

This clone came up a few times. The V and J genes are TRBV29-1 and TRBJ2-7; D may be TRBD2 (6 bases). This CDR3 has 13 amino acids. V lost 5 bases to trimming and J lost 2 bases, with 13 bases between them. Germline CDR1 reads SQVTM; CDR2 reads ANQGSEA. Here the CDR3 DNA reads TGCAGCGTTCGGGGGACGGTTACCTACGAGCAGTACTTC. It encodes CSVRGTVTYEQYF.

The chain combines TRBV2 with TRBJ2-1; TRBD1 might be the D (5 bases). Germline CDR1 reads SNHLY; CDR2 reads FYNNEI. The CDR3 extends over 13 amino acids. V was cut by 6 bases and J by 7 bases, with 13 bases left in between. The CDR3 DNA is TGTGCCAGCAGATGGACACTGGGGAATGAGCAGTTCTTC. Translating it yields CASRWTLGNEQFF.

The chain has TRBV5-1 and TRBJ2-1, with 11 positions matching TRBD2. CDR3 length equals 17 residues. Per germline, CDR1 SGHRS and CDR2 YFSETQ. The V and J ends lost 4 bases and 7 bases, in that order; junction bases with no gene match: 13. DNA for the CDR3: TGCGCCAGCAGCCCCCTCCAACTAGCGGGGGTTGGTAATGAGCAGTTCTTC. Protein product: CASSPLQLAGVGNEQFF.

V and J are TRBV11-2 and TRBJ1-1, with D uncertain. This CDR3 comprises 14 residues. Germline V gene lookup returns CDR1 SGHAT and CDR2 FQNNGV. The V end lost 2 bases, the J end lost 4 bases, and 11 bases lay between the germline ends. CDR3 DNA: TGTGCCAGCAGCTTAAGTCATACCAGCACTGAAGCTTTCTTT. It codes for CASSLSHTSTEAFF. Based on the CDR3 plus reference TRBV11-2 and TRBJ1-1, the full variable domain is EAGVAQSPRYKIIEKRQSVAFWCNPISGHATLYWYQQILGQGPKLLIQFQNNGVVDDSQLPKDRFSAERLKGVDSTLKIQPAKLEDSAVYLCASSLSHTSTEAFFGQGTRLTVV.

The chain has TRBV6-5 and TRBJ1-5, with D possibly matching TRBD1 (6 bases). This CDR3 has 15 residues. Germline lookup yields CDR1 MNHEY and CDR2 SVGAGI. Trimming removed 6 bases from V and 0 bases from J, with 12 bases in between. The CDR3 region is CASRRQVDSNQPQHF. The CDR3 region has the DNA TGTGCCAGCAGACGACAGGTTGATAGCAATCAGCCCCAGCATTTT.

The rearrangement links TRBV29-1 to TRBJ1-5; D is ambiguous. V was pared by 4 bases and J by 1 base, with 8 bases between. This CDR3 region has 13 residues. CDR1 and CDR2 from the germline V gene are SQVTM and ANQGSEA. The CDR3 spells CSVGYSSNQPQHF. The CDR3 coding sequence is TGCAGCGTTGGTTACAGCAGCAATCAGCCCCAGCATTTT. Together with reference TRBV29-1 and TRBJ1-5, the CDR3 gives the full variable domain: SAVISQKPSRDICQRGTSLTIQCQVDSQVTMMFWYRQQPGQSLTLIATANQGSEATYESGFVIDKFPISRPNLTFSTLTVSNMSPEDSSIYLCSVGYSSNQPQHFGDGTRLSIL.

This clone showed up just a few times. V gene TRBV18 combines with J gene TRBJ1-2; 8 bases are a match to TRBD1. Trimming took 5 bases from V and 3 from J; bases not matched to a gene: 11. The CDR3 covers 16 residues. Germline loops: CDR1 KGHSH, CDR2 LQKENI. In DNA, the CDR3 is TGTGCCAGCTCAAACGACAGGGGAGTTAGCTACTATGGCTACACCTTC. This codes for CASSNDRGVSYYGYTF.

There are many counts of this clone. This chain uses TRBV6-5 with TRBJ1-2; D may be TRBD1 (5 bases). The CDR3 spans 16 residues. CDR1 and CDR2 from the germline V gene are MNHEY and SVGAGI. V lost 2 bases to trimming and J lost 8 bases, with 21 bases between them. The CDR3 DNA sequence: TGTGCCAGCAGTTACCGCAAGGCAGGGCCCTTGGGGGGCTACACCTTC. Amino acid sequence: CASSYRKAGPLGGYTF.

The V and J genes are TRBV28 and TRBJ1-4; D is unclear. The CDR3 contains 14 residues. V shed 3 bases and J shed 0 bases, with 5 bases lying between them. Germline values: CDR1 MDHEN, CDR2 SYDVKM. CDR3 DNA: TGTGCCAGCAGTTTCACAGCAACTAATGAAAAACTGTTTTTT. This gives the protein CASSFTATNEKLFF.

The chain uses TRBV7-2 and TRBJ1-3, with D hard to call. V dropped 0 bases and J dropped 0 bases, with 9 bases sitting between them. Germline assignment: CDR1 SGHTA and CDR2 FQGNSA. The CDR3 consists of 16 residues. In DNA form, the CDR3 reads TGTGCCAGCAGCTTAGCGAACACCCGCTCTGGAAACACCATATATTTT. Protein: CASSLANTRSGNTIYF.

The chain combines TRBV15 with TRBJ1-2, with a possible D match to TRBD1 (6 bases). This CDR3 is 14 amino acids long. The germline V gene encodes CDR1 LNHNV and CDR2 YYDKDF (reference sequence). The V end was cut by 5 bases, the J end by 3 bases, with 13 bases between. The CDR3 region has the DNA TGTGCCACCAGCCCGGGGGGGCGAGACTATGGCTACACCTTC. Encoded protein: CATSPGGRDYGYTF.

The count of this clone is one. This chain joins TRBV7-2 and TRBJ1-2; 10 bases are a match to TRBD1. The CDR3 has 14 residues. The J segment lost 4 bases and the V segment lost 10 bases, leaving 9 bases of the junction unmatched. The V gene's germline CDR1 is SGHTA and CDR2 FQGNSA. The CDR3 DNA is TGTGCCACCCTGACAGGGGGCGTTAGCTATGGCTACACCTTC. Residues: CATLTGGVSYGYTF. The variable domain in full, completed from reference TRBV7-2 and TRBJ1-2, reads GAGVSQSPSNKVTEKGKDVELRCDPISGHTALYWYRQSLGQGLEFLIYFQGNSAPDKSGLPSDRFSAERTGGSVSTLTIQRTQQEDSAVYLCATLTGGVSYGYTFGSGTRLTVV.

In nucleotides, the CDR3 is TGTGCCAGCGGACTAGTGGTTAGCTATGAGCAGTTCTTC. It is translated as CASGLVVSYEQFF. The chain is built from TRBV19 and TRBJ2-1; TRBD2 matches 7 bases. The V gene's germline CDR1 is LNHDA and CDR2 SQIVND (reference sequence). CDR3 length: 13 amino acids. Trimming cost V 9 bases and J 8 bases; bases outside gene matches: 10.

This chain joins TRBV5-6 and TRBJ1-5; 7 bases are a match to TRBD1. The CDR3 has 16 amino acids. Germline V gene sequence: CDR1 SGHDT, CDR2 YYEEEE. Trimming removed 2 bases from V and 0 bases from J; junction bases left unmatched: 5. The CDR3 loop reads CASSFWTGYSNQPQHF. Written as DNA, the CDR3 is TGTGCCAGCAGCTTTTGGACAGGATATAGCAATCAGCCCCAGCATTTT.

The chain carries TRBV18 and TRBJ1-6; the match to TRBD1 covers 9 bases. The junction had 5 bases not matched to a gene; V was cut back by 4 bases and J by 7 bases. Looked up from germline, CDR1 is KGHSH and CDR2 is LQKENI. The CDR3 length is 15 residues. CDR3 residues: CASSRLDRGNSPLHF. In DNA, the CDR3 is TGTGCCAGCTCACGCCTGGACAGGGGAAATTCACCCCTCCACTTT.

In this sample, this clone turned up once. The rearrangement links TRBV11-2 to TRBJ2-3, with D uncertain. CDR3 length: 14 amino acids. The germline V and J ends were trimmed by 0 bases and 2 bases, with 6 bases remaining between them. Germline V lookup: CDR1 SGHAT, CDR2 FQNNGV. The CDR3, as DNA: TGTGCCAGCAGCTTAGATTGGGCCACAGATACGCAGTATTTT. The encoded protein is CASSLDWATDTQYF.

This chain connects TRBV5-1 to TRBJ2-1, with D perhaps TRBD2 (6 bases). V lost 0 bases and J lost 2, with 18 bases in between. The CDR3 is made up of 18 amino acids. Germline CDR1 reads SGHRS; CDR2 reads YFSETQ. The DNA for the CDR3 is TGCGCCAGCAGCTTGGACCCCCTGGCGGGAACTACCTACAATGAGCAGTTCTTC. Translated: CASSLDPLAGTTYNEQFF.

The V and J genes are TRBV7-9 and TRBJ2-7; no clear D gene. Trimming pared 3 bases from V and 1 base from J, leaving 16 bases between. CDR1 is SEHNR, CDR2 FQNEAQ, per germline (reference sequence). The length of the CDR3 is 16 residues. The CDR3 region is CASSFAGLGNSYEQYF. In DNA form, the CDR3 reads TGTGCCAGCAGCTTTGCCGGTCTAGGTAATTCCTACGAGCAGTACTTC.

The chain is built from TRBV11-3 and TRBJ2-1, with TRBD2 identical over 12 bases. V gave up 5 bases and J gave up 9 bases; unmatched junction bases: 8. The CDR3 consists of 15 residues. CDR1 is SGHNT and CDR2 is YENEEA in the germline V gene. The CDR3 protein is CASSPTSGGQGEQFF. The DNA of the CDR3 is TGTGCCAGCAGCCCGACTAGCGGGGGTCAGGGTGAGCAGTTCTTC.

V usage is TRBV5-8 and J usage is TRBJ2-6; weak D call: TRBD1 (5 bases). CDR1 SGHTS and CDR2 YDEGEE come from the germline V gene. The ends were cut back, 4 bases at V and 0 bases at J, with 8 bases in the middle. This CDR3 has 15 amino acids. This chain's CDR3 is CASSPRVSGANVLTF. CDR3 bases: TGTGCCAGCAGCCCCAGGGTCTCTGGGGCCAACGTCCTGACTTTC.

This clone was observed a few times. The DNA for the CDR3 is TGTGCCAGCAGCGAAGAGGGAAAACTGTTTTTT. It encodes CASSEEGKLFF. The rearrangement joins TRBV7-9 to TRBJ1-4, with no clear D. Germline V gene lookup returns CDR1 SEHNR and CDR2 FQNEAQ (reference sequence). CDR3 length equals 11 residues. Trimming cost V 5 bases and J 10 bases, with 8 bases left between them.

The CDR3 DNA follows: TGTGCCATCAGCACCGGGACTAACTACGAGCAGTACTTC. It codes for CAISTGTNYEQYF. The genes are TRBV10-3 and TRBJ2-7; 7 nucleotides line up with TRBD2. Germline loops: CDR1 ENHRY, CDR2 SYGVKD. With 6 bases clipped from V and 3 bases from J, the junction kept 5 bases outside the gene matches. This CDR3 has 13 amino acids.

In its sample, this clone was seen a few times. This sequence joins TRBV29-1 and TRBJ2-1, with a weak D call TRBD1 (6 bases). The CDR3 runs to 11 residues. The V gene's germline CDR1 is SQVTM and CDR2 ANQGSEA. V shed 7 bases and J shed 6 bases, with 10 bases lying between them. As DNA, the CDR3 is TGCAGCGGGGAGACAGGCAATGAGCAGTTCTTC. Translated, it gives CSGETGNEQFF.

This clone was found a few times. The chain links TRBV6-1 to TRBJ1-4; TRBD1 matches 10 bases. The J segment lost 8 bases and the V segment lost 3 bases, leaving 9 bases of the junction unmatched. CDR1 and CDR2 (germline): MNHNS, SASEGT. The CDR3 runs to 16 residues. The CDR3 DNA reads TGTGCCAGCAGTGATTCCCGACAGGGGGCGGGGGAAAAACTGTTTTTT. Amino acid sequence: CASSDSRQGAGEKLFF.

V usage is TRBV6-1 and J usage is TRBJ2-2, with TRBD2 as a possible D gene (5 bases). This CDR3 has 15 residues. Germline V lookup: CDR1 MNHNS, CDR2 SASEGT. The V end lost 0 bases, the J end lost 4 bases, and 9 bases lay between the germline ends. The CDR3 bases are TGTGCCAGCAGTGAAGCGCTCGGGGTCACCGGGGAGCTGTTTTTT. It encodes CASSEALGVTGELFF.